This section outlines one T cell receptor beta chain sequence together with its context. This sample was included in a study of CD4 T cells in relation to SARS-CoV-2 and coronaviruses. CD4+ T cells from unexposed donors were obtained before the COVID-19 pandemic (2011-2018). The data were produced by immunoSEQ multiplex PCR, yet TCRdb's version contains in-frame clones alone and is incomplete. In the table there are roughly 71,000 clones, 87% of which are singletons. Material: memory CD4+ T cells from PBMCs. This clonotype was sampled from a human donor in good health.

The CDR3, as DNA: TGCGCCAGCAGCTTTGGACAGGGCGAGCAGTACTTC. Its protein product is CASSFGQGEQYF. The genes are TRBV5-1 and TRBJ2-7, with TRBD1 identical over 8 bases. Germline CDR1 SGHRS, CDR2 YFSETQ. J lost 6 bases, V lost 2 bases, and 1 base had no gene match. This CDR3 comprises 12 residues.